This T cell receptor beta chain was sequenced during a study of response to subunit inactivated influenza vaccine. Study-level results: With each seasonal influenza vaccination, the authors suggested, few new T cells are recruited.

This clonotype occurred a few times. Its antigen is still unknown. TCRdb redid the calling of the RT-PCR reads with MiXCR, one entry per CDR3 protein. The profile covers 650,000 to 800,000 distinct CDR3 sequences, with 18% appearing a single time and roughly a tenth taken by the ten largest. This CDR3 spans 14 amino acids. Trimming left V 7 bases short and J 2 bases short, with 9 bases between. Germline CDR1 LNHNV, CDR2 YYDKDF (reference sequence). Sequenced here: PBMCs from blood, sampled more than 4 days after vaccination. The clonotype comes from a man aged 45-65 years who received an inactivated influenza vaccine. This chain uses TRBV15 with TRBJ2-6; possible D gene TRBD1, 6 bases. DNA for the CDR3: TGTGCCACCAACAGGGTACCTGGGGCCAACGTCCTGACTTTC. This translates into CATNRVPGANVLTF.